The rows below give T cell receptor beta chains drawn from one sample of a study of Graves' ophthalmopathy and Graves' hyperthyroidism. TCRdb itself ran the multiplex PCR reads through MiXCR, one entry per CDR3 protein. The table includes about 210,000 distinct CDR3 sequences, around 28% detected once. Sequencing used peripheral blood. Receptors were obtained from a man aged 45 to 65 with Graves' ophthalmopathy. Each CDR3 is given with its conserved first and last residue. The D gene is left open where the match is weak. The size entry is marked missing in some rows and otherwise reads once, few, many or a size class.

v_call	clone_size	d_call	j_call	cdr3_aa	cdr3_nt
TRBV10-2	many	-	TRBJ1-5	CASWSEYSNQPQHF	TGCGCCAGCTGGTCGGAGTATAGCAATCAGCCCCAGCATTTT
TRBV28	many	TRBD1	TRBJ2-2	CASSFLGTGGTGELFF	TGTGCCAGCAGTTTCCTAGGGACAGGGGGCACCGGGGAGCTGTTTTTT
TRBV6-1	-	TRBD2	TRBJ2-5	CASKWSSGTETQYF	TGTGCCAGCAAGTGGAGTAGCGGGACGGAGACCCAGTACTTC
TRBV28	many	-	TRBJ1-1	CASSPSQGMNTEAFF	TGTGCCAGCAGTCCCTCCCAGGGGATGAACACTGAAGCTTTCTTT
TRBV6-2/TRBV6-3	-	-	TRBJ1-1	CASSYSIGGLNTEAFF	TGTGCCAGCAGTTACTCGATTGGGGGACTGAACACTGAAGCTTTCTTT
TRBV12-3/TRBV12-4	once	TRBD1	TRBJ2-7	CAGMGQQSYEQYF	TGTGCCGGAATGGGACAGCAATCCTACGAGCAGTACTTC
TRBV11-2	many	TRBD1	TRBJ1-1	CASSRARQGRGLTEAFF	TGTGCCAGCAGCCGGGCCCGACAGGGGCGAGGGCTTACTGAAGCTTTCTTT
TRBV19	many	-	TRBJ2-2	CASSATGDTGELFF	TGTGCCAGTAGTGCAACAGGAGACACCGGGGAGCTGTTTTTT
TRBV6-1	many	TRBD1	TRBJ1-6	CASKSDRGANSPLHF	TGTGCCAGCAAGAGTGACAGGGGCGCCAATTCACCCCTCCACTTT
TRBV7-2	-	-	TRBJ1-2	CASSLRGQIYGYTF	TGTGCCAGCAGTTTACGTGGACAGATCTATGGCTACACCTTC
TRBV19	many	-	TRBJ1-1	CASSIGPAAEAFF	TGTGCCAGTAGTATTGGACCAGCGGCTGAAGCTTTCTTT
TRBV24-1	many	-	TRBJ1-1	CATSSEGMNTEAFF	TGTGCCACCAGTAGTGAGGGGATGAACACTGAAGCTTTCTTT
TRBV2	many	-	TRBJ2-2	CASSRDQAGELFF	TGTGCCAGCAGCCGGGACCAGGCCGGGGAGCTGTTTTTT
TRBV6-2/TRBV6-3	few	TRBD2	TRBJ2-7	CASSYNAGGWYEQYF	TGTGCCAGCAGTTACAATGCGGGAGGCTGGTACGAGCAGTACTTC
TRBV18	many	TRBD1	TRBJ1-5	CASSPRQGFQPQHF	TGTGCCAGCTCACCGAGACAGGGCTTTCAGCCCCAGCATTTT
TRBV3-1	-	-	TRBJ2-2	CASSQKGDTDTTGELFF	TGTGCCAGCAGCCAAAAGGGGGACACTGACACTACCGGGGAGCTGTTTTTT
TRBV28	many	TRBD2	TRBJ2-7	CASSSLAGSRYEQYF	TGTGCCAGCAGTTCCTTAGCGGGATCGCGCTACGAGCAGTACTTC
TRBV6-2/TRBV6-3	many	TRBD1	TRBJ1-2	CASSYPGGGQGMFNYGYTF	TGTGCCAGCAGTTACCCCGGTGGGGGACAGGGAATGTTTAACTATGGCTACACCTTC
TRBV10-1	many	-	TRBJ2-2	CASTSGANTGELFF	TGCGCCAGCACATCAGGGGCGAACACCGGGGAGCTGTTTTTT
TRBV7-2	many	-	TRBJ2-5	CAIAEGRETQYF	TGTGCCATTGCGGAGGGACGAGAGACCCAGTACTTC
TRBV6-2/TRBV6-3	-	-	TRBJ2-7	CASRPTGRYEQYF	TGTGCCAGCAGGCCGACAGGGAGGTACGAGCAGTACTTC
TRBV28	-	TRBD1	TRBJ2-7	CASRLTGGWEQYF	TGTGCCAGCAGGCTAACAGGGGGCTGGGAGCAGTACTTC
TRBV5-1	many	TRBD2	TRBJ2-2	CASRELAGDFTGELFF	TGCGCCAGCAGGGAACTAGCGGGAGATTTCACCGGGGAGCTGTTTTTT
TRBV29-1	-	-	TRBJ1-1	CSVRVAGSPEAFF	TGCAGCGTTAGGGTGGCAGGGAGCCCTGAAGCTTTCTTT
TRBV12-3/TRBV12-4	-	TRBD2	TRBJ2-5	CATRGLANEETQYF	TGTGCCACCCGGGGACTAGCGAATGAAGAGACCCAGTACTTC
TRBV20-1	many	-	TRBJ1-2	CSASDDRYTF	TGCAGTGCTAGTGACGATCGCTACACCTTC
TRBV7-2	-	-	TRBJ1-1	CASSSWGNTEAFF	TGTGCCAGCAGCTCCTGGGGGAACACTGAAGCTTTCTTT
TRBV27	many	-	TRBJ1-1	CASSPVGNTEAFF	TGTGCCAGCTCCCCGGTTGGGAACACTGAAGCTTTCTTT
TRBV28	-	-	TRBJ1-1	CASSFQQEEAFF	TGTGCCAGCAGTTTCCAACAGGAGGAAGCTTTCTTT
TRBV28	-	-	TRBJ2-7	CASRNSYNTYEQYF	TGTGCCAGCAGAAACTCCTATAATACCTACGAGCAGTACTTC
TRBV11-2	once	TRBD1	TRBJ1-2	CASSRPGQGARGYGYTF	TGTGCCAGCAGCCGACCGGGACAGGGGGCGCGAGGCTATGGCTACACCTTC
TRBV6-2/TRBV6-3	many	-	TRBJ2-7	CASTEETRVEQYF	TGTGCCAGCACCGAAGAGACCCGGGTCGAGCAGTACTTC
TRBV27	many	-	TRBJ2-7	CASSFSGGYEQYF	TGTGCCAGCAGTTTCTCAGGAGGTTACGAGCAGTACTTC
TRBV3-1	many	TRBD1	TRBJ1-6	CASSPGTAYSPLHF	TGTGCCAGCAGCCCCGGGACAGCCTATTCACCCCTCCACTTT
TRBV24-1	many	-	TRBJ1-5	CATSGPDRELFNQPQHF	TGTGCCACCAGTGGCCCAGACCGGGAGCTCTTTAATCAGCCCCAGCATTTT
TRBV10-2	many	-	TRBJ1-1	CASSESLENTEAFF	TGCGCCAGCAGTGAGTCCCTGGAGAACACTGAAGCTTTCTTT
TRBV6-2/TRBV6-3	many	-	TRBJ1-2	CASSSDLSTDGSGYTF	TGTGCCAGCAGTTCTGACCTCTCGACAGACGGAAGTGGCTACACCTTC
TRBV11-2	many	-	TRBJ2-7	CASREGYRDSSYEQYF	TGTGCCAGCAGGGAGGGGTACCGGGACAGTTCCTACGAGCAGTACTTC
TRBV6-5	many	TRBD1	TRBJ2-7	CASRGIRQGTAYEQHF	TGTGCCAGCAGGGGGATAAGACAGGGAACAGCCTACGAGCAGCACTTC
TRBV6-1	-	-	TRBJ1-5	CASTLRVGNQPQHF	TGTGCCAGCACTCTGAGGGTTGGCAATCAGCCCCAGCATTTT
TRBV27	many	-	TRBJ2-7	CASSLNGNSYEQYF	TGTGCCAGCAGTTTAAATGGTAACTCCTACGAGCAGTACTTC
TRBV19	many	-	TRBJ1-5	CASSIVGYSNQPQHF	TGTGCCAGTAGTATAGTGGGCTATAGCAATCAGCCCCAGCATTTT
TRBV9	many	-	TRBJ1-5	CAGSEDGHSNQPQHF	TGTGCCGGCAGCGAGGACGGCCATAGCAATCAGCCCCAGCATTTT
TRBV7-3	many	TRBD1	TRBJ2-5	CASSLGGQSKTQYF	TGTGCCAGCAGCTTAGGGGGACAGAGTAAGACCCAGTACTTC
TRBV6-2/TRBV6-3	-	-	TRBJ1-1	CASSYPMTGGTEAFF	TGTGCCAGCAGTTACCCTATGACCGGAGGCACTGAAGCTTTCTTT
TRBV6-1	-	-	TRBJ1-3	CATRSGGNTIYF	TGTGCCACCCGCTCCGGTGGAAACACCATATATTTT
TRBV14	many	-	TRBJ1-1	CASSQMGVNTEAFF	TGTGCCAGCAGCCAAATGGGAGTGAACACTGAAGCTTTCTTT